This section outlines one TCR beta chain sequence together with its context. The antigen remains unidentified. The germline CDR1 and CDR2 sequences are MNHEY and SMNVEV (reference sequence). The CDR3 has 15 residues. V was pared by 3 bases and J by 7 bases, with 16 bases between. This sample was taken from a study of shared clonotypes between healthy human individuals. Study-level background: In total, the donors were a couple of women and a few men aged 18 to 49.

Sorted-subset replicate PCR reactions were performed with approximately 200 ng DNA, corresponding to tens of thousands of T cell genomes. TCRdb keeps only in-frame clones here, not all; method: immunoSEQ multiplex PCR. The table has about 2 million clones, about 95% seen once. Naivety among CD8 cells was defined by CD45RO negativity and positive CCR7 selection, thereby excluding terminally differentiated effector memory CD45RA+ cells. Study-level findings and limits: What naive subsets generally showed was a larger estimated richness than memory subsets showed.

This receptor was taken from a man aged 18-30 years in good health. The chain combines TRBV27 with TRBJ2-1; TRBD1 or TRBD2 may be the D gene (5 bases each). Sequenced input: naive CD8+ T cells sorted from blood. CDR3 amino acids: CASSLGTEGVNEQFF. The CDR3 DNA is TGTGCCAGCAGTTTGGGGACGGAAGGGGTAAATGAGCAGTTCTTC.